The present entry profiles one TCR beta chain with its context. Its antigen is undetermined. Clones were sequenced by immunoSEQ multiplex PCR, and TCRdb holds only the in-frame ones, with some missing. The sample lists roughly 26,000 clones; around nine tenths were seen once. The sample is drawn from a study of OX40 agonist ivuxolimab in advanced cancers. Study at large: Ivuxolimab was delivered to patients intravenously every 2 weeks at doses spanning 0.01 to 10 mg/kg. General study findings and limits: Some patients without response likewise showed low normalized clonal expansion.

J was trimmed by 9 bases and V by 2 bases; bases with no gene match: 11. Germline V gene data show CDR1 as MNHEY and CDR2 as SVGAGI. The CDR3 length is 16 residues. The receptor comes from an adult with an advanced solid tumor such as melanoma, head and neck, liver or kidney cancer. The material was CD4+ or CD8+ T cells sorted from blood, obtained in a trial of the OX40 agonist ivuxolimab. J is TRBJ2-1 and V is TRBV6-5, with TRBD2 matching 9 bases. The CDR3 spells CASSYPGIAGESEQFF. In nucleotides, the CDR3 is TGTGCCAGCAGTTACCCGGGGATAGCGGGAGAGAGTGAGCAGTTCTTC.